This TCR beta chain originates from a study of patients and donors after allogeneic stem cell transplantation. This clonotype was seen many times. TCRdb independently ran MiXCR on the RT-PCR reads; one entry per CDR3 protein. The sample contains some 960,000 distinct CDR3 sequences, roughly 18% of which appear only once. V dropped 1 base and J dropped 5 bases, with 14 bases sitting between them. This CDR3 comprises 15 residues. Per germline, CDR1 LGHNA and CDR2 YSLEER. This sequence joins TRBV4-3 and TRBJ2-5; a possible D gene is TRBD2 (5 bases). The receptor comes from a human donor who was either an allogeneic HSCT recipient or a stem cell or donor lymphocyte infusion donor (not recorded which). It is not recorded whose cells these are; they may come from a transplant donor. Sequencing was performed on blood, either unsorted or a sorted T cell fraction (not recorded which). This chain's CDR3 is CASSQGQDWRETQYF. Written as DNA, the CDR3 is TGCGCCAGCAGCCAAGGGCAGGATTGGAGGGAGACCCAGTACTTC.